This entry describes one T cell receptor (beta chain). What it binds is not known. This CDR3 is built from 16 residues. V dropped 1 base and J dropped 7; count of bases not matched to a gene: 4. The germline gives CDR1 LGHNA, CDR2 YSLEER. The protocol was immunoSEQ multiplex PCR, while the TCRdb copy is restricted to in-frame clones and leaves out a portion. The profile shows more than 95,000 clones, 85% to 90% of them singletons. This specimen comes from a study of T cell responses to AZD1222 COVID-19 vaccine. General study points: Spike-spanning, vaccine-associated CD4 TCRs were dominant at 160-218 and 743-854.

Source: peripheral blood, taken 28 days after the second AZD1222 dose. V usage is TRBV4-3 and J usage is TRBJ1-6; TRBD1 matches 10 bases. This TCR was sampled from an adult who received the AZD1222 COVID-19 vaccine. The CDR3 DNA reads as TGCGCCAGCAGCCAAGTCCCGGACAGGGGGAATTCACCCCTCCACTTT. Its protein is CASSQVPDRGNSPLHF.